Below, 19 T cell receptor beta chains from the same sample are listed, as sequenced in a study of CD8+CD57+ T cells in acquired aplastic anemia. All patients picked for sequencing had shown, by flow cytometry, an expansion of CD8+CD57+ cells. The template used for profiling TCR beta VDJ and CDR3 was genomic DNA. TCRdb re-called the reads with MiXCR, one entry per CDR3 protein. The sample holds roughly 200,000 distinct CDR3 sequences; roughly 65% are singletons and the top ten take approximately 42%. The sample comprised sorted CD4+, CD8+, or CD8+CD57+ T cells (not recorded which) from PBMCs. Every receptor here comes from a human donor with aplastic anemia.

J is TRBJ1-5 and V is TRBV7-2; D remains ambiguous. Trimming took off 5 bases at V and 4 bases at J, with 9 bases between the two ends. Germline-derived CDR1 and CDR2 are SGHTA and FQGNSA. This CDR3 has 13 residues. CDR3 bases: TGTGCCAGCAGCCAAGTCTTAAATCAGCCCCAGCATTTT. Amino acids: CASSQVLNQPQHF.

The genes are TRBV19 and TRBJ1-6; D perhaps matches TRBD1 (5 bases). This CDR3 spans 15 amino acids. Germline CDR1 is LNHDA and CDR2 is SQIVND (reference sequence). Trimming pared 7 bases from V and 17 bases from J, leaving 27 bases between. CDR3 coding DNA: TGTGCCAGTACCCCAGGGAGAGGTGGGAATTCACTCTTCCACTTT. This encodes CASTPGRGGNSLFHF.

This clonotype was counted between two and nine times. The chain recombines TRBV10-3 with TRBJ1-2; D is perhaps TRBD1 (5 bases). Germline V gene sequence: CDR1 ENHRY, CDR2 SYGVKD. The length of the CDR3 is 15 residues. V lost 0 bases, J lost 2 bases, and 10 bases lay in between. In nucleotides, the CDR3 is TGTGCCATCAGTGAGTCGGAGGGGACGAACTATGGCTACACCTTC. As protein: CAISESEGTNYGYTF.

The CDR3 sequence is CASQVGRGQPQHF. The CDR3 DNA follows: TGTGCCAGTCAAGTGGGCAGGGGACAGCCCCAGCATTTT. V and J are TRBV19 and TRBJ1-5; D is perhaps TRBD1 (6 bases). The germline V gene has CDR1 LNHDA and CDR2 SQIVND (reference sequence). V lost 8 bases and J 7 bases, leaving 15 bases between the germline ends. The CDR3 runs to 13 residues.

This chain links TRBV9 with TRBJ2-7; D is uncertain. Germline assignment: CDR1 SGDLS and CDR2 YYNGEE. The CDR3 has 13 residues. The V and J ends lost 3 bases and 3 bases respectively, with 10 bases between them. CDR3 coding DNA: TGTGCCAGCAGCGCTGCGGACGTCTACGAGCAGTACTTC. Protein: CASSAADVYEQYF.

Many counts were recorded for this clonotype. The CDR3 loop is CASSPYFRTGLTDTQYF. Written as DNA, the CDR3 is TGCGCCAGCAGCCCCTATTTTAGGACAGGCCTCACAGATACGCAGTATTTT. This chain connects TRBV5-1 to TRBJ2-3; TRBD1 agrees at 7 bases. Germline V gives CDR1 SGHRS, CDR2 YFSETQ. This CDR3 comprises 17 residues. V dropped 4 bases and J dropped 2; count of bases not matched to a gene: 13.

This sequence joins TRBV7-9 and TRBJ1-1, with a weak D call TRBD1 (6 bases). V was cut by 2 bases and J by 1 base, with 11 bases left in between. Germline V lookup: CDR1 SEHNR, CDR2 FQNEAQ (reference sequence). The length of the CDR3 is 15 residues. Written as DNA, the CDR3 is TGTGCCAGCAGCTTATTTCAGACAGGGAACACTGAAGCTTTCTTT. Its translation is CASSLFQTGNTEAFF. The entire variable domain, with the rest obtained from reference TRBV7-9 and TRBJ1-1, is as follows: DTGVSQNPRHKITKRGQNVTFRCDPISEHNRLYWYRQTLGQGPEFLTYFQNEAQLEKSRLLSDRFSAERPKGSFSTLEIQRTEQGDSAMYLCASSLFQTGNTEAFFGQGTRLTVV.

This clonotype has ten or more counts. The chain uses TRBV7-8 and TRBJ1-5; D is undetermined. The germline V gene encodes CDR1 SGHVS and CDR2 FQNEAQ. The CDR3 has 15 residues. Trimming left V 2 bases short and J 0 bases short, with 8 bases between. Here the CDR3 DNA reads TGTGCCAGCAGCTTAAAAGGACTTAGCAATCAGCCCCAGCATTTT. This codes for CASSLKGLSNQPQHF.

This chain uses TRBV12-3 or TRBV12-4 with TRBJ2-1; D is undetermined. Trimming took off 1 base at V and 10 bases at J, with 8 bases between the two ends. The CDR3 length is 12 residues. CDR3: CASSLEINEQFF. The CDR3 nucleotides are TGTGCCAGCAGTTTAGAAATTAACGAGCAGTTCTTC.

In this sample, this clonotype turned up a few times. CDR3 region: CASRTGRQEKLFF. As DNA, the CDR3 is TGTGCCAGTAGGACAGGGAGACAAGAAAAACTGTTTTTT. V usage is TRBV2 and J usage is TRBJ1-4, with 8 bases identical to TRBD1. The CDR3 consists of 13 residues. The junction had 8 bases not matched to a gene; V was cut back by 9 bases and J by 8 bases. Germline V gene lookup returns CDR1 SNHLY and CDR2 FYNNEI.

As regards this clonotype: The junction shows a germline mismatch at one end, possibly a read error. The rearrangement joins TRBV6-5 to TRBJ1-6; no definite D call. CDR1 MNHEY and CDR2 SVGAGI come from the germline V gene. This CDR3 has 14 amino acids. The DNA for the CDR3 is TGTGCCAGCAGTTTCGAAAGGCTATGCTCACCCCTCCACTTC. Protein: CASSFERLCSPLHF.

J is TRBJ1-1 and V is TRBV19; tentatively, D is TRBD1 (5 bases). The length of the CDR3 is 16 residues. CDR1 and CDR2 from the germline V gene are LNHDA and SQIVND (reference sequence). V was shortened by 3 bases and J by 5 bases, with 19 bases between the two germline ends. This CDR3 reads CASSILPRGGGTEAFF. The DNA of the CDR3 is TGTGCCAGTAGTATCCTTCCTCGGGGCGGAGGGACTGAAGCTTTCTTT. Based on the CDR3 plus reference TRBV19 and TRBJ1-1, the full variable domain is DGGITQSPKYLFRKEGQNVTLSCEQNLNHDAMYWYRQDPGQGLRLIYYSQIVNDFQKGDIAEGYSVSREKKESFPLTVTSAQKNPTAFYLCASSILPRGGGTEAFFGQGTRLTVV.

This clonotype was seen many times. The chain carries TRBV5-1 and TRBJ2-7, with D possibly being TRBD2 (5 bases). V lost 2 bases, J lost 2 bases, and 17 bases lay in between. The CDR3 loop spans 16 amino acids. From germline, CDR1 is SGHRS and CDR2 YFSETQ. Here the CDR3 DNA reads TGCGCCAGCAGCTTCCGAGGGAGCGGTGCCCCCTACGAGCAGTACTTC. Translating gives CASSFRGSGAPYEQYF.

The count of this clonotype is one. DNA for the CDR3: TGTGCCAGTAGACCCGACGGACAGGACCTACGGTCACCCCTCCACTTT. Its protein product is CASRPDGQDLRSPLHF. The chain carries TRBV19 and TRBJ1-6, with 7 bases that match TRBD1. Germline V lookup: CDR1 LNHDA, CDR2 SQIVND (reference sequence). J was trimmed by 10 bases and V by 6 bases; bases with no gene match: 15. The length of the CDR3 is 16 residues.

Many counts were recorded for this clonotype. This could be a read error, since a much larger clone is one nucleotide away. This chain joins TRBV20-1 and TRBJ2-7; possible D gene TRBD2, 5 bases. Germline V gives CDR1 DFQATT, CDR2 SNEGSKA (reference sequence). The CDR3 has 11 residues. V lost 5 bases, J lost 9 bases, and 14 bases lay in between. CDR3 nucleotides: TGCAGTGCTTCCCCCGAGGGCGGGCAGTACTTC. The encoded protein is CSASPEGGQYF.

The chain links TRBV9 to TRBJ2-7; 9 bases agree with TRBD1. CDR3 size: 16 residues. Per germline, CDR1 SGDLS and CDR2 YYNGEE. After removal of 0 bases from V and 0 bases from J, the junction contained 4 bases not matched to a gene. The CDR3 DNA sequence: TGTGCCAGCAGCGTAGACGGGACAGGGTACTCCTACGAGCAGTACTTC. Encoded protein: CASSVDGTGYSYEQYF.

The chain employs TRBV7-6 and TRBJ2-7; 13 nucleotides match TRBD2. V was pared by 1 base and J by 7 bases, with 10 bases of the junction left unmatched. The CDR3 contains 17 residues. Per the germline V gene, CDR1 is SGHVS and CDR2 is FNYEAQ. CDR3 sequence reads: CASSLGPLLAGGQEQYF. DNA for the CDR3: TGTGCCAGCAGCTTAGGGCCGTTACTAGCGGGGGGGCAGGAGCAGTACTTC.

On this clonotype itself: One end of the junction fails to match germline, which may point to a read error. The chain uses TRBV12-3 or TRBV12-4 and TRBJ2-7; maybe TRBD2 (5 bases). This CDR3 has 16 amino acids. The CDR3 reads CASSLALDIFRNEQYF. As DNA, the CDR3 is TGCGCCAGCAGCTTAGCGCTGGATATCTTTAGGAACGAGCAGTACTTC.

The chain combines TRBV19 with TRBJ2-7; possible D gene TRBD1, 5 bases. V lost 6 bases and J lost 2, with 17 bases in between. Looked up from germline, CDR1 is LNHDA and CDR2 is SQIVND (reference sequence). The CDR3 contains 15 residues. The CDR3 protein is CASRFAQGRTYEQYF. The CDR3 DNA follows: TGTGCCAGTAGATTTGCCCAGGGCAGGACCTACGAGCAGTACTTC.